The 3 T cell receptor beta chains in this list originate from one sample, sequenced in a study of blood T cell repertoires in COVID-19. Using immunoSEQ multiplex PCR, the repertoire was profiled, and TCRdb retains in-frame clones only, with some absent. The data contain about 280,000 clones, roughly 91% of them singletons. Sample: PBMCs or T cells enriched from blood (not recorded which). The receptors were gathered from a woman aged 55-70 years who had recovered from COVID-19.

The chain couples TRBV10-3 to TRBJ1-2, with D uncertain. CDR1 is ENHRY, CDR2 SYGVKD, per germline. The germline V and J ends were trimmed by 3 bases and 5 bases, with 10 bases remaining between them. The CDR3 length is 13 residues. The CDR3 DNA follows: TGTGCCATCAGTGATGCACAGAATTATGGCTACACCTTC. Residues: CAISDAQNYGYTF.

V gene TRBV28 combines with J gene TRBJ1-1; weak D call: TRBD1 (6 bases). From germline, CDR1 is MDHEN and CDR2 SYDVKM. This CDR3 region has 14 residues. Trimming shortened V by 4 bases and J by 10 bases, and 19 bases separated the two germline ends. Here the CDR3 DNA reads TGTGCCAGCAGTTCTCGGACAGATGATGACGTAGCTTTCTTT. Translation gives CASSSRTDDDVAFF.

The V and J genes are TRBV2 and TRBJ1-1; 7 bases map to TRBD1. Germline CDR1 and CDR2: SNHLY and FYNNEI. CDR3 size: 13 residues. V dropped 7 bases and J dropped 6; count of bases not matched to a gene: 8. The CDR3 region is CASTPDRDAEAFF. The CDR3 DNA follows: TGTGCCAGCACTCCCGACAGGGATGCTGAAGCTTTCTTT. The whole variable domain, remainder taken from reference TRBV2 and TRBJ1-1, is EPEVTQTPSHQVTQMGQEVILRCVPISNHLYFYWYRQILGQKVEFLVSFYNNEISEKSEIFDDQFSVERPDGSNFTLKIRSTKLEDSAMYFCASTPDRDAEAFFGQGTRLTVV.